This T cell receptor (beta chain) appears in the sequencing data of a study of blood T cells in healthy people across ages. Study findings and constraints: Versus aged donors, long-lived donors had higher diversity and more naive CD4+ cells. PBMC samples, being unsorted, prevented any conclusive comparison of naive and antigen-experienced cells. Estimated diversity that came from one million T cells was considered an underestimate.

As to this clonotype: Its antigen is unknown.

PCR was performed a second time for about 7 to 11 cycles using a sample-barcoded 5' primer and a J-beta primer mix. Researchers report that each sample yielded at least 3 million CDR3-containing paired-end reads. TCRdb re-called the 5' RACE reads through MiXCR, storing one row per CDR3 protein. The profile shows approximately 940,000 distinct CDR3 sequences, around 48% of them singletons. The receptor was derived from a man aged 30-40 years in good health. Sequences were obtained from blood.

The CDR3 reads CSAGSSGREQYF. As DNA, the CDR3 is TGCAGTGCTGGGTCTAGCGGGCGGGAGCAGTACTTC. The rearrangement joins TRBV20-1 to TRBJ2-7; 8 bases agree with TRBD2. This CDR3 has 12 amino acids. Germline trimming cut 5 bases from V and 7 bases from J; bases unmatched to any gene: 7. The V gene's germline CDR1 is DFQATT and CDR2 SNEGSKA (reference sequence).